This T cell receptor beta chain appears in the sequencing data of a study of graft-versus-host responses after intestinal transplantation. Sequencing used immunoSEQ multiplex PCR; TCRdb keeps in-frame clones, though not all of them. The sample contains about 64,000 clones, approximately 91% of which appear only once. About this clone itself: Its antigen is undetermined.

Germline V gene sequence: CDR1 SGDLS, CDR2 YYNGEE. This CDR3 comprises 16 residues. The V and J ends lost 3 bases and 0 bases respectively, with 13 bases between them. The chain recombines TRBV9 with TRBJ2-1, with D tentatively TRBD1 (6 bases). The receptor comes from a human donor who was the organ donor for an intestinal transplant. Sample: unstimulated CD8+ T cells sorted from spleen or lymph node cells, taken before transplant. CDR3: CASSGGIRGSYNEQFF. The DNA for the CDR3 is TGTGCCAGCAGCGGGGGGATCAGGGGCTCCTACAATGAGCAGTTCTTC.